This entry lists 22 T cell receptor beta chains sequenced from one sample in a study of control samples from healthy donors and cancer patients. Repertoires were generated with immunoSEQ multiplex PCR, while TCRdb's copy carries only in-frame clones and drops some. The data contain roughly 99,000 clones, roughly 82% of them singletons. The sequencing input was blood. These receptors were obtained from a man aged 60-69 years in good health.

This clone is a singleton in its sample. This chain connects TRBV5-5 to TRBJ2-7; the D call may be TRBD1 or TRBD2 (5 bases each). CDR1 is SGHKS, CDR2 YYEKEE, per germline (reference sequence). Between the trimmed V and J ends, which lost 6 bases and 9 bases, there was a span of 19 bases. The CDR3 runs to 13 residues. The CDR3 DNA sequence: TGTGCCAGCATCGGGGCAGGGAACTGGCCGCAGTACTTC. Translating gives CASIGAGNWPQYF. The whole variable domain, remainder taken from reference TRBV5-5 and TRBJ2-7, is DAGVTQSPTHLIKTRGQQVTLRCSPISGHKSVSWYQQVLGQGPQFIFQYYEKEERGRGNFPDRFSARQFPNYSSELNVNALLLGDSALYLCASIGAGNWPQYFGPGTRLTVT.

The chain links TRBV11-2 to TRBJ2-7; TRBD2 agrees at 9 bases. V lost 4 bases and J lost 2; bases outside the gene matches: 15. The CDR3 length is 18 residues. The germline V gene encodes CDR1 SGHAT and CDR2 FQNNGV. The CDR3 sequence: CASSSLSAVAGAAYEQYF. Here the CDR3 DNA reads TGTGCCAGCAGCTCCCTATCCGCCGTAGCGGGAGCCGCCTACGAGCAGTACTTC.

V usage is TRBV3-1 (or the pseudogene TRBV3-2) and J usage is TRBJ1-6, with a tentative D call TRBD1 (5 bases). Germline CDR1 and CDR2: LGHDT and YNNKEL (reference sequence). This CDR3 contains 14 residues. V was cut by 1 base and J by 9 bases, with 10 bases left in between. DNA of the CDR3: TGTGCCAGCAGCCAAGTTGAGGGGTCTTCACCCCTCCACTTT. Its translation is CASSQVEGSSPLHF.

V and J are TRBV19 and TRBJ1-3, with D hard to call. Trimming shortened V by 7 bases and J by 2 bases, and 6 bases separated the two germline ends. The CDR3 is made up of 12 amino acids. CDR1 LNHDA and CDR2 SQIVND come from the germline V gene (reference sequence). The CDR3 DNA reads as TGTGCCAGTACAGCTGCTGGAAACACCATATATTTT. This gives the protein CASTAAGNTIYF.

This chain joins TRBV5-1 and TRBJ2-5, with TRBD2 as a possible D gene (7 bases). Per the germline V gene, CDR1 is SGHRS and CDR2 is YFSETQ. This CDR3 has 13 amino acids. V lost 5 bases, J lost 4 bases, and 12 bases lay in between. Here the CDR3 DNA reads TGCGCCAGCAGGCGGGGGCCCGGAGAGACCCAGTACTTC. Translated: CASRRGPGETQYF.

The chain uses TRBV7-2 and TRBJ2-1; 12 nucleotides agree with TRBD2. The CDR3 extends over 15 amino acids. CDR1 is SGHTA, CDR2 FQGNSA, per germline. V lost 5 bases, J lost 15 bases, and 14 bases stayed unmatched. In nucleotides, the CDR3 is TGTGCCAGCAGCCCGAGGACTAGCGGGGATCGCTGGGCGTTCTTC. Translation gives CASSPRTSGDRWAFF.

The V gene is TRBV30, the J gene TRBJ1-5; D not certain. The CDR3 covers 15 residues. The V gene lost 0 bases and the J gene lost 3 bases, with 12 bases spanning the gap. CDR1 and CDR2 from the germline V gene are GTSNPN and SVGIG (reference sequence). CDR3 sequence: CAWSVLTAPNQPQHF. As DNA, the CDR3 is TGTGCCTGGAGTGTACTGACGGCCCCCAATCAGCCCCAGCATTTT.

The chain recombines TRBV6-6 with TRBJ2-5; TRBD1 matches at 8 bases. The germline gives CDR1 MNHNY, CDR2 SVGAGI (reference sequence). V lost 8 bases, J lost 1 base, and 6 bases stayed unmatched. The CDR3 contains 14 residues. DNA of the CDR3: TGTGCCAGCGATCTTGGGACAGGCCAAGAGACCCAGTACTTC. Amino acids: CASDLGTGQETQYF.

This clone was seen just once. This sequence joins TRBV3-1 (or the pseudogene TRBV3-2) and TRBJ1-4; D ambiguous. V shed 1 base and J shed 8 bases, with 5 bases lying between them. This CDR3 has 12 amino acids. CDR1 and CDR2 (germline): LGHDT, YNNKEL (reference sequence). CDR3 in DNA: TGTGCCAGCAGCCAAGTAAAAGAAAAACTGTTTTTT. Its protein is CASSQVKEKLFF.

The chain employs TRBV2 and TRBJ2-1; a weak D match, TRBD2 (6 bases). CDR1 SNHLY and CDR2 FYNNEI come from the germline V gene. V dropped 6 bases and J dropped 5 bases, with 17 bases sitting between them. The CDR3 sequence is 15 residues long. The DNA of the CDR3 is TGTGCCAGCAGCGTGCGACTAGGAGGTAACAATGAGCAGTTCTTC. Amino acids: CASSVRLGGNNEQFF.

The genes are TRBV7-9 and TRBJ2-2; 10 bases line up with TRBD1. The V gene's germline CDR1 is SEHNR and CDR2 FQNEAQ (reference sequence). V was pared by 5 bases and J by 7 bases, with 10 bases of the junction left unmatched. This CDR3 comprises 16 residues. The CDR3 protein is CASSPTGQGKDGELFF. Written as DNA, the CDR3 is TGTGCCAGCAGCCCAACGGGACAGGGGAAGGACGGGGAGCTGTTTTTT. The full variable domain, completed using reference TRBV7-9 and TRBJ2-2, is DTGVSQNPRHKITKRGQNVTFRCDPISEHNRLYWYRQTLGQGPEFLTYFQNEAQLEKSRLLSDRFSAERPKGSFSTLEIQRTEQGDSAMYLCASSPTGQGKDGELFFGEGSRLTVL.

For the CDR3, the DNA is TGTGCCAGCAGCGTAGGGGGGTTGGCTGAAGCTTTCTTT. Encoded protein: CASSVGGLAEAFF. The J gene is TRBJ1-1, the V gene TRBV9; D is perhaps TRBD1 (5 bases). This CDR3 has 13 residues. Germline loops: CDR1 SGDLS, CDR2 YYNGEE. The germline V and J ends were trimmed by 0 bases and 6 bases, with 9 bases remaining between them.

The chain carries TRBV5-1 and TRBJ1-2, with D unclear. There are 14 residues in the CDR3. The V gene lost 2 bases and the J gene lost 7 bases, with 15 bases spanning the gap. CDR1 SGHRS and CDR2 YFSETQ come from the germline V gene. The DNA of the CDR3 is TGCGCCAGCAGCTTTGATTCGAGGCTGGGTGGCTACACCTTC. It encodes CASSFDSRLGGYTF. The whole variable domain, filled in from reference TRBV5-1 and TRBJ1-2, reads KAGVTQTPRYLIKTRGQQVTLSCSPISGHRSVSWYQQTPGQGLQFLFEYFSETQRNKGNFPGRFSGRQFSNSRSEMNVSTLELGDSALYLCASSFDSRLGGYTFGSGTRLTVV.

The chain's CDR3 is CASSVVGQGNRGAQYF. The CDR3 nucleotides are TGTGCCAGCAGTGTTGTCGGACAGGGGAATCGGGGTGCCCAGTACTTC. V and J are TRBV6-1 and TRBJ2-5; TRBD1 matches at 9 bases. Germline trimming cut 4 bases from V and 9 bases from J; bases unmatched to any gene: 15. This CDR3 is 16 amino acids long. Germline CDR1 is MNHNS and CDR2 is SASEGT.

This chain uses TRBV2 with TRBJ2-3; TRBD2 matches at 8 bases. In germline, CDR1 is SNHLY, CDR2 FYNNEI. This CDR3 has 16 amino acids. Trimming cost V 5 bases and J 0 bases; bases outside gene matches: 7. CDR3 sequence reads: CASSIAGGGSTDTQYF. The CDR3 coding sequence is TGTGCCAGCAGTATCGCTGGCGGGGGGAGCACAGATACGCAGTATTTT.

The CDR3 DNA is TGTGCCAGCAGCCAAGTCGGCCCCTATGGCTACACCTTC. It yields the protein CASSQVGPYGYTF. This sequence joins TRBV14 and TRBJ1-2; D is unresolved. Germline V CDR1 and CDR2: SGHDN, FVKESK. The V and J ends lost 1 base and 4 bases respectively, with 7 bases between them. This CDR3 region has 13 residues.

The rearrangement links TRBV19 to TRBJ2-2, with 9 bases matching TRBD2. The CDR3 contains 14 residues. V lost 8 bases, J lost 4 bases, and 5 bases stayed unmatched. The germline gives CDR1 LNHDA, CDR2 SQIVND (reference sequence). In DNA, the CDR3 is TGTGCCAGTGCGCGCGGGAGGGCCACCGGGGAGCTGTTTTTT. Amino acids: CASARGRATGELFF.

The rearrangement joins TRBV7-8 to TRBJ2-7; D might be TRBD2 (6 bases). The V gene's germline CDR1 is SGHVS and CDR2 FQNEAQ. This CDR3 has 15 amino acids. The V end lost 0 bases, the J end lost 1 base, and 10 bases lay between the germline ends. Here the CDR3 reads CASSLASGRSYEQYF. The DNA for the CDR3 is TGTGCCAGCAGCTTAGCGTCAGGGAGGTCCTACGAGCAGTACTTC.

This clone appeared a few times. The V gene is TRBV6-6, the J gene TRBJ2-7, with D unresolved. CDR3 length: 12 residues. The V gene's germline CDR1 is MNHNY and CDR2 SVGAGI (reference sequence). V gave up 11 bases and J gave up 0 bases, with 11 bases separating them. In DNA form, the CDR3 reads TGTGCCTCCCAAACGGGCTCCTACGAGCAGTACTTC. This gives the protein CASQTGSYEQYF.

Here the CDR3 reads CATSDFSREKETQYF. The CDR3 nucleotides are TGTGCCACCAGTGATTTCAGCCGGGAGAAAGAGACCCAGTACTTC. The gene calls are TRBV24-1 and TRBJ2-5, with D perhaps matching TRBD2 (6 bases). Germline V gene lookup returns CDR1 KGHDR and CDR2 SFDVKD. Trimming stripped 1 base from V and 3 bases from J, with 11 bases between. The CDR3 is 15 amino acids.

The chain recombines TRBV6-5 with TRBJ1-2, with a weak D call TRBD1 (5 bases). Trimming took off 6 bases at V and 2 bases at J, with 13 bases between the two ends. The CDR3 has 14 residues. CDR1 is MNHEY, CDR2 SVGAGI, per germline. CDR3 bases: TGTGCCAGCAGAGACTGGGACCGGAACTATGGCTACACCTTC. Translating gives CASRDWDRNYGYTF.

The genes are TRBV5-5 and TRBJ1-3; D gene ambiguous. V lost 1 base and J 0 bases, leaving 5 bases between the germline ends. The germline CDR1 and CDR2 sequences are SGHKS and YYEKEE (reference sequence). This CDR3 has 14 residues. CDR3 sequence: CASSLTDSGNTIYF. CDR3 bases: TGTGCCAGCAGCTTGACAGACTCTGGAAACACCATATATTTT.